This TCR beta chain was obtained from a study of blood T cell repertoires in COVID-19. Looking at the study overall: Whether acute or convalescent, the COVID-19 samples came from the United States, Italy and Spain. The analysed material was cDNA or gDNA that came from T cells, B-cell-depleted T cells, or PBMCs.

CDR3 size: 18 residues. Trimming cost V 1 base and J 0 bases, with 17 bases left between them. CDR1 SGHTA and CDR2 FQGNSA come from the germline V gene. Original handling: For nucleated cells, counts were estimated from reference gene primer amplification. Sequencing used immunoSEQ multiplex PCR; TCRdb keeps in-frame clones, though not all of them. That table gives V, J and clone size, and the DNA gave D and trimming. The profile covers some 110,000 clones, with about 89% appearing a single time and approximately 5.1% taken by the ten largest. Sequencing was performed on peripheral blood. The source is a human donor in a cohort sampled during active COVID-19. J is TRBJ2-3 and V is TRBV7-2; maybe TRBD2 (7 bases). CDR3 residues: CASSLERGRGLSTDTQYF. CDR3 bases: TGTGCCAGCAGCTTAGAGAGGGGGAGGGGACTCAGCACAGATACGCAGTATTTT.